The next 23 T cell receptor beta chains were all read from a single sample in a study of Ad26.COV2.S vaccination and SARS-CoV-2 variants. Repertoires were generated with immunoSEQ multiplex PCR, while TCRdb's copy carries only in-frame clones and drops some. There are 180,000 or so clones in the sample; around 88% occur only once, and over 4.5% lies in the top ten. Material: peripheral blood, obtained after recovery from COVID-19. These receptor sequences come from a human donor who had recovered from COVID-19.

The rearrangement links TRBV6-5 to TRBJ2-1, with a weak D call TRBD2 (5 bases). CDR1 and CDR2 (germline): MNHEY, SVGAGI. V dropped 0 bases and J dropped 4 bases, with 7 bases sitting between them. This CDR3 has 14 amino acids. The CDR3 sequence is CASSYSAAYNEQFF. In nucleotides, the CDR3 is TGTGCCAGCAGTTACTCAGCGGCTTACAATGAGCAGTTCTTC.

The V call is TRBV6-1, the J call TRBJ2-7; no reliable D call. The germline V gene has CDR1 MNHNS and CDR2 SASEGT. The V end was cut by 2 bases, the J end by 3 bases, with 20 bases between. This CDR3 has 17 residues. Here the CDR3 reads CASSEPPSAAGFYEQYF. The CDR3 DNA reads TGTGCCAGCAGTGAACCACCTTCGGCAGCCGGATTCTACGAGCAGTACTTC.

The chain combines TRBV19 with TRBJ2-7; D remains unclear. From germline, CDR1 is LNHDA and CDR2 SQIVND (reference sequence). The V end lost 0 bases, the J end lost 1 base, and 7 bases lay between the germline ends. The CDR3 extends over 14 amino acids. The CDR3 loop reads CASSIDKGSYEQYF. Written as DNA, the CDR3 is TGTGCCAGTAGTATAGATAAAGGATCCTACGAGCAGTACTTC. Full variable domain (outside the CDR3, taken from reference TRBV19 and TRBJ2-7): DGGITQSPKYLFRKEGQNVTLSCEQNLNHDAMYWYRQDPGQGLRLIYYSQIVNDFQKGDIAEGYSVSREKKESFPLTVTSAQKNPTAFYLCASSIDKGSYEQYFGPGTRLTVT.

The V call is TRBV7-8, the J call TRBJ1-1, with unresolved D. The CDR3 length is 14 residues. Between the trimmed V and J ends, which lost 1 base and 4 bases, there was a span of 10 bases. Germline V CDR1 and CDR2: SGHVS, FQNEAQ. CDR3 loop: CASSLGRTSTEAFF. The CDR3 DNA follows: TGTGCCAGCAGCTTAGGGAGGACCAGCACTGAAGCTTTCTTT.

The J gene is TRBJ2-3, the V gene TRBV10-3; 8 nucleotides match TRBD2. The CDR3 runs to 16 residues. The V gene's germline CDR1 is ENHRY and CDR2 SYGVKD. Unmatched junction bases numbered 11, after V lost 3 bases and J lost 6 bases. Here the CDR3 reads CAISDPRLASEDTQYF. CDR3 bases: TGTGCCATCAGTGATCCGAGACTAGCGAGTGAGGATACGCAGTATTTT.

The chain recombines TRBV19 with TRBJ2-7; no clear D gene. Looked up from germline, CDR1 is LNHDA and CDR2 is SQIVND (reference sequence). This CDR3 comprises 14 residues. With 1 base removed from V and 0 bases from J, the gap between germline ends came to 7 bases. The CDR3 sequence: CASSIAPASYEQYF. The CDR3 DNA reads as TGTGCCAGTAGTATAGCTCCAGCCTCCTACGAGCAGTACTTC.

As for this clone: Other DNA sequences in this sample translate to the same CDR3. The chain joins TRBV27 to TRBJ1-2; TRBD1 might be the D (5 bases). Trimming left V 2 bases short and J 2 bases short, with 6 bases between. CDR3 length equals 13 residues. Germline values: CDR1 MNHEY, CDR2 SMNVEV (reference sequence). CDR3 nucleotides: TGTGCCAGCAGTTTACAGGGAAACTATGGCTACACCTTC. The encoded protein is CASSLQGNYGYTF.

The chain links TRBV5-1 to TRBJ2-3, with TRBD2 matching over 8 bases. CDR1 SGHRS and CDR2 YFSETQ come from the germline V gene. CDR3 length equals 13 residues. The trim removed 6 bases at V and 5 bases at J, leaving 5 bases unmatched. This CDR3 is CASTGGGVDTQYF. CDR3 DNA sequence: TGCGCCAGCACGGGAGGGGGAGTAGATACGCAGTATTTT. Variable domain in full (rest from reference TRBV5-1 and TRBJ2-3): KAGVTQTPRYLIKTRGQQVTLSCSPISGHRSVSWYQQTPGQGLQFLFEYFSETQRNKGNFPGRFSGRQFSNSRSEMNVSTLELGDSALYLCASTGGGVDTQYFGPGTRLTVL.

The rearrangement uses TRBV30 and TRBJ2-3, with D possibly being TRBD2 (5 bases). The CDR3 runs 13 residues. Trimming cost V 0 bases and J 7 bases, with 11 bases left between them. Germline loops: CDR1 GTSNPN, CDR2 SVGIG (reference sequence). CDR3 in amino acids: CAWSVGGGYTQYF. For the CDR3, the DNA is TGTGCCTGGAGTGTAGGAGGAGGTTATACGCAGTATTTT.

The chain employs TRBV19 and TRBJ2-6; 16 positions agree with TRBD2. This CDR3 contains 21 residues. From germline, CDR1 is LNHDA and CDR2 SQIVND (reference sequence). The V gene end was trimmed by 5 bases and the J gene end by 0 bases; junction bases not matched to a gene: 10. CDR3 loop: CASSAPGLAGGISSGANVLTF. In DNA, the CDR3 is TGTGCCAGTAGTGCACCGGGACTAGCGGGGGGGATTAGCTCTGGGGCCAACGTCCTGACTTTC.

The chain joins TRBV9 to TRBJ2-2, with TRBD2 as a possible D gene (7 bases). CDR3 length: 19 amino acids. Trimming pared 4 bases from V and 1 base from J, leaving 23 bases between. The germline CDR1 and CDR2 sequences are SGDLS and YYNGEE. CDR3 DNA sequence: TGTGCCAGCAGCCCCAGGGGAGGGTTCGGGGGGCAGAACACCGGGGAGCTGTTTTTT. It codes for CASSPRGGFGGQNTGELFF.

This clone came up a few times. The V and J genes are TRBV19 and TRBJ1-5, with a possible D match to TRBD1 (5 bases). Germline CDR1 and CDR2: LNHDA and SQIVND (reference sequence). V was clipped by 5 bases and J by 0 bases, with 11 bases between them. CDR3 length equals 15 residues. CDR3 coding DNA: TGTGCCAGTAGTCCCTGGACAAATAGCAATCAGCCCCAGCATTTT. Its protein is CASSPWTNSNQPQHF.

The J gene is TRBJ2-7, the V gene TRBV7-2; a possible D gene is TRBD2 (5 bases). V shed 5 bases and J shed 3 bases, with 17 bases lying between them. The CDR3 covers 15 residues. The germline CDR1 and CDR2 sequences are SGHTA and FQGNSA. For the CDR3, the DNA is TGTGCCAGCAGCCACCCGGCCTTGGGAGACTACGAGCAGTACTTC. Residues: CASSHPALGDYEQYF.

CDR3 amino acids: CASSFQGNQPQHF. Here the CDR3 DNA reads TGTGCCAGCAGTTTCCAGGGGAATCAGCCCCAGCATTTT. V is TRBV27 and J is TRBJ1-5; maybe TRBD1 (6 bases). The V gene lost 3 bases and the J gene lost 4 bases, with 7 bases spanning the gap. CDR1 is MNHEY, CDR2 SMNVEV, per germline (reference sequence). This CDR3 has 13 residues.

This chain links TRBV5-4 with TRBJ2-3, with D maybe TRBD1 (5 bases). Between the trimmed V and J ends, which lost 7 bases and 4 bases, there was a span of 10 bases. The CDR3 loop spans 12 amino acids. Germline-derived CDR1 and CDR2 are SGHNT and YYREEE (reference sequence). The CDR3 loop is CASSTGADTQYF. The CDR3 region has the DNA TGTGCCAGCTCAACAGGCGCAGATACGCAGTATTTT.

V gene TRBV2 combines with J gene TRBJ2-7; 7 bases are a match to TRBD1. Losses at the gene ends were 4 bases for V and 2 bases for J; bases not matched to a gene: 8. This CDR3 comprises 15 residues. CDR1 is SNHLY, CDR2 FYNNEI, per germline. CDR3 loop: CASSGPTGVPYEQYF. CDR3 sequence (DNA): TGTGCCAGCAGTGGCCCCACAGGGGTTCCCTACGAGCAGTACTTC. Full variable domain (remainder filled in from reference TRBV2 and TRBJ2-7): EPEVTQTPSHQVTQMGQEVILRCVPISNHLYFYWYRQILGQKVEFLVSFYNNEISEKSEIFDDQFSVERPDGSNFTLKIRSTKLEDSAMYFCASSGPTGVPYEQYFGPGTRLTVT.

The J gene is TRBJ2-5, the V gene TRBV12-5; TRBD1 or TRBD2 may be the D gene (6 bases each). The CDR3 runs 16 residues. The V gene's germline CDR1 is LGHNT and CDR2 FRNRAP. Trimming removed 4 bases from V and 4 bases from J, with 19 bases in between. In DNA, the CDR3 is TGTGCTAGTGGTTCATCCCTTGGGGGGCTTCGAGAGACCCAGTACTTC. It specifies CASGSSLGGLRETQYF.

V is TRBV19 and J is TRBJ1-2; 9 nucleotides line up with TRBD1. The CDR3 consists of 16 residues. Germline trimming cut 1 base from V and 6 bases from J; bases unmatched to any gene: 9. The germline V gene has CDR1 LNHDA and CDR2 SQIVND (reference sequence). In DNA, the CDR3 is TGTGCCAGTAGTATAGCAGGGGACAGGGACCCCGATGGCTACACCTTC. Its protein is CASSIAGDRDPDGYTF.

The chain employs TRBV2 and TRBJ1-3; TRBD1 aligns across 7 bases. The CDR3 runs 16 residues. CDR1 is SNHLY, CDR2 FYNNEI, per germline. The V gene end was trimmed by 4 bases and the J gene end by 1 base; junction bases not matched to a gene: 7. The CDR3 reads CASSVLRQGSGNTIYF. In DNA, the CDR3 is TGTGCCAGCAGTGTATTGAGACAGGGTTCTGGAAACACCATATATTTT.

The chain employs TRBV5-8 and TRBJ2-7; D is perhaps TRBD2 (6 bases). Germline lookup yields CDR1 SGHTS and CDR2 YDEGEE. V lost 3 bases and J 6 bases, leaving 10 bases between the germline ends. The CDR3 totals 12 residues. The CDR3 bases are TGTGCCAGCAGCTCCCTGGGGGGCGAGCAGTACTTC. Residues: CASSSLGGEQYF.

The rearrangement uses TRBV27 and TRBJ2-3; D ambiguous. The CDR3 is made up of 13 amino acids. Germline CDR1 reads MNHEY; CDR2 reads SMNVEV (reference sequence). The ends were cut back, 1 base at V and 3 bases at J, with 5 bases in the middle. The CDR3 DNA reads as TGTGCCAGCAGTTTATATATGACAGATACGCAGTATTTT. This gives the protein CASSLYMTDTQYF.

In regard to this clone: Other nucleotide sequences in the sample specify the same CDR3. CDR3 sequence (DNA): TGTGCCAGCAGTTTGTCAGGGAGCTCCTACGAGCAGTACTTC. It encodes CASSLSGSSYEQYF. This chain connects TRBV27 to TRBJ2-7; D might be TRBD1 or TRBD2, each matching 5 bases. Germline values: CDR1 MNHEY, CDR2 SMNVEV (reference sequence). The CDR3 has 14 amino acids. V gave up 3 bases and J gave up 0 bases, with 9 bases separating them.

This clone appeared a single time. The gene calls are TRBV9 and TRBJ1-2, with 10 bases identical to TRBD1. With 0 bases clipped from V and 6 bases from J, the junction kept 17 bases outside the gene matches. The CDR3 is made up of 19 amino acids. Germline V gene lookup returns CDR1 SGDLS and CDR2 YYNGEE. The CDR3: CASSVASGGRGTGVDGYTF. The CDR3 region has the DNA TGTGCCAGCAGCGTAGCTAGCGGTGGTCGCGGGACAGGGGTAGATGGCTACACCTTC.